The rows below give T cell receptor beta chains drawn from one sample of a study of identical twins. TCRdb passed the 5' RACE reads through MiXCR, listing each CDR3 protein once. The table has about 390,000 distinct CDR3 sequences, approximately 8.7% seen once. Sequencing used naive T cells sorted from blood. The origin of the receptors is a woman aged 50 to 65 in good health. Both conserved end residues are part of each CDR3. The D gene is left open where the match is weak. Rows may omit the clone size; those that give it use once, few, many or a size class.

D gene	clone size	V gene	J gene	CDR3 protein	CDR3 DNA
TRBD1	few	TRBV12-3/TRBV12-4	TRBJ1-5	CASRTGEGQPQHF	TGTGCCAGCAGGACAGGGGAGGGTCAGCCCCAGCATTTT
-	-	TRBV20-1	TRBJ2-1	CRGDTYNEQFF	TGCAGAGGGGACACCTACAATGAGCAGTTCTTC
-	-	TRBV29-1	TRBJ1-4	CSGLRGEKLFF	TGCAGCGGGCTAAGGGGGGAAAAACTGTTTTTT
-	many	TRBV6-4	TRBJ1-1	CASSRYVDTEAFF	TGTGCCAGCAGTCGGTACGTGGACACTGAAGCTTTCTTT
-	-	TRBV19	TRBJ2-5	CASSPSGTRETQYF	TGTGCCAGTAGCCCGTCCGGGACAAGGGAGACCCAGTACTTC
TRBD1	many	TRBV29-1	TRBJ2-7	CSARAGGFYEQYF	TGCAGCGCCAGGGCAGGGGGCTTTTACGAGCAGTACTTC
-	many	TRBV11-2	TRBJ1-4	CASSLDLKPNEKLFF	TGTGCCAGCAGCTTAGATCTGAAGCCTAATGAAAAACTGTTTTTT
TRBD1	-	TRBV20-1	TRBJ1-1	CSASQGGVTEAFF	TGCAGTGCTAGTCAGGGGGGGGTTACTGAAGCTTTCTTT
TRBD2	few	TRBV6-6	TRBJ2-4	CASTGASGSLAKNIQYF	TGTGCCTCGACCGGGGCTAGCGGTTCTCTAGCCAAAAACATTCAGTACTTC
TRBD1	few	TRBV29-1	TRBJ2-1	CSVPGQGGNEQFF	TGCAGCGTGCCGGGACAGGGAGGTAATGAGCAGTTCTTC
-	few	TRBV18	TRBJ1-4	CASSPGQQRTNEKLFF	TGTGCCAGCTCACCAGGACAACAGAGGACTAATGAAAAACTGTTTTTT
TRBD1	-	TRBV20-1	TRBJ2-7	CSAGGQGYEQYF	TGCAGTGCGGGAGGACAGGGGTACGAGCAGTACTTC
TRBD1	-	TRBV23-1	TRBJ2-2	CASVYSGTGEILTGELFF	TGCGCCAGCGTATACTCCGGGACAGGCGAAATTTTAACCGGGGAGCTGTTTTTT
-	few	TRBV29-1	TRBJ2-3	CSVVGRMRTDTQYF	TGCAGCGTTGTGGGCCGGATGCGCACAGATACGCAGTATTTT
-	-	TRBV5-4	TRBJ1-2	CASSLNLPGANYGYTF	TGTGCCAGCAGCTTGAATCTGCCGGGAGCTAACTATGGCTACACCTTC
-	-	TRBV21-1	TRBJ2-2	CASGDCGSGELFF	TGTGCCAGCGGGGACTGCGGCTCCGGGGAGCTGTTTTTT
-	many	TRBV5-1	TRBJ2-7	CASSLGRAYEQYF	TGCGCCAGCAGCTTGGGCCGGGCCTACGAGCAGTACTTC
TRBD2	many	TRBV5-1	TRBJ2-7	CASSVSTSSFYEQYF	TGCGCCAGCAGCGTATCGACTAGCAGTTTCTACGAGCAGTACTTC
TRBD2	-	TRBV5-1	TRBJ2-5	CASSWVSGGSGETQYF	TGCGCCAGCAGCTGGGTTTCGGGAGGGAGCGGCGAGACCCAGTACTTC
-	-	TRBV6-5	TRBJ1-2	CASRTASSYGYTF	TGTGCCAGCAGGACAGCTAGTTCTTATGGCTACACCTTC
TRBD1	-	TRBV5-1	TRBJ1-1	CASSLARGRGDTEAFF	TGCGCCAGCAGCTTGGCCAGGGGGAGAGGGGACACTGAAGCTTTCTTT
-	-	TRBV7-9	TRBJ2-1	CASSLRTSSYNEQFF	TGTGCCAGCAGCTTAAGGACCAGCTCCTACAATGAGCAGTTCTTC
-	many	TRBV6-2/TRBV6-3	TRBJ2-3	CASSEILRTIHTDTQYF	TGTGCCAGCAGTGAAATACTAAGGACTATTCACACAGATACGCAGTATTTT
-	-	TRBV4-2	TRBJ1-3	CASSQDFGYSGNTIYF	TGTGCCAGCAGCCAAGATTTTGGATACTCTGGAAACACCATATATTTT
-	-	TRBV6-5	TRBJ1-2	CATLSPVLGGYTF	TGTGCCACCCTAAGTCCGGTATTAGGGGGCTACACCTTC
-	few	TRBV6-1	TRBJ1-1	CASSSRRLRNTEAFF	TGTGCCAGCAGTAGTAGGCGATTGAGGAACACTGAAGCTTTCTTT
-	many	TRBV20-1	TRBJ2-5	CSARAPGVETQYF	TGCAGTGCTAGAGCCCCTGGCGTTGAGACCCAGTACTTC
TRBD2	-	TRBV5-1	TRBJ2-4	CASSWGGESNIQYF	TGCGCCAGCAGCTGGGGGGGAGAGTCTAACATTCAGTACTTC
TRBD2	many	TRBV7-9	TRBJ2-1	CASSFGLAGGRNEQFF	TGTGCCAGCAGCTTCGGCCTGGCGGGAGGGAGGAATGAGCAGTTCTTC
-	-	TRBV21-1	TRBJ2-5	CASSKPGRAQGETQYF	TGTGCCAGCAGCAAACCGGGGAGGGCCCAGGGAGAGACCCAGTACTTC
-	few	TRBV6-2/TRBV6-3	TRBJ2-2	CASANTGELFF	TGTGCCAGCGCGAACACCGGGGAGCTGTTTTTT
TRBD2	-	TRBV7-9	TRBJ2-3	CASSLDSLSSGPDTQYF	TGTGCCAGCAGCTTAGACTCGTTGTCTAGCGGTCCAGATACGCAGTATTTT
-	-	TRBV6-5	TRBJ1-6	CASSSPYNSPLHF	TGTGCCAGCAGTTCTCCGTATAATTCACCCCTCCACTTT
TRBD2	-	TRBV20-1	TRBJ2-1	CSASNGGSSYNEQFF	TGCAGTGCTAGTAATGGCGGGAGCTCCTACAATGAGCAGTTCTTC
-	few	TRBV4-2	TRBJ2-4	CASSQGPEVGLSYF	TGTGCCAGCAGCCAAGGACCCGAAGTTGGTCTGTCTTACTTC
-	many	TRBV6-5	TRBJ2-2	CASSYVQNTGELFF	TGTGCCAGCAGTTACGTTCAGAACACCGGGGAGCTGTTTTTT
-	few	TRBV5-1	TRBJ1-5	CASSLYENQPQHF	TGCGCCAGCAGCTTGTATGAAAATCAGCCCCAGCATTTT
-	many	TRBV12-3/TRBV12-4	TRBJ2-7	CASSFTGNSYEQYF	TGTGCCAGCAGTTTCACCGGGAACTCCTACGAGCAGTACTTC
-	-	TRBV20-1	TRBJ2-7	CSATQGTAPGEQYF	TGCAGTGCTACCCAGGGCACAGCGCCGGGCGAGCAGTACTTC
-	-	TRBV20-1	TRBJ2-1	CSARPIGVNEQFF	TGCAGTGCTCGGCCCATAGGCGTCAATGAGCAGTTCTTC
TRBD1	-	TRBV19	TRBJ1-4	CASSSHVRGQGANNEKLFF	TGTGCCAGTAGTTCCCATGTGAGGGGACAGGGGGCCAACAATGAAAAACTGTTTTTT
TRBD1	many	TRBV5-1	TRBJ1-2	CASSSTTTGGAGGYTF	TGCGCCAGCAGCTCCACCACTACAGGGGGCGCGGGAGGCTACACCTTC
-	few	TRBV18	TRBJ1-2	CASSPPYGGGGYTF	TGTGCCAGCTCACCACCGTACGGCGGCGGTGGCTACACCTTC
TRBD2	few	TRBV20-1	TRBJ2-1	CSADSGRANEQFF	TGCAGTGCTGATAGCGGGAGGGCCAATGAGCAGTTCTTC
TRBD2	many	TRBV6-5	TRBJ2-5	CASSFGLAGSGETQYF	TGTGCCAGCAGTTTTGGACTAGCGGGGAGCGGAGAGACCCAGTACTTC
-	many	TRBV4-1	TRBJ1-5	CASGAGGNQPQHF	TGCGCCAGCGGTGCGGGTGGTAATCAGCCCCAGCATTTT
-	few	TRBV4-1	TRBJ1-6	CASSQDIQGYSPLHF	TGCGCCAGCAGCCAAGATATTCAGGGATATTCACCCCTCCACTTT
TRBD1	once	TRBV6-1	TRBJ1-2	CASSEPGQGDLFGYTF	TGTGCCAGCAGTGAGCCGGGACAGGGGGATTTGTTTGGCTACACCTTC
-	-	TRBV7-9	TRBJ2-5	CASSLLFGSGRETQYF	TGTGCCAGCAGCTTACTGTTCGGGAGTGGTAGAGAGACCCAGTACTTC
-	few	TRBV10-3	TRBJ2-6	CAISGRANSGANVLTF	TGTGCCATCAGCGGCAGGGCTAACTCTGGGGCCAACGTCCTGACTTTC